Listed here are 17 T cell receptor beta chains from one sample, sequenced in a study of metastatic and nonmetastatic thyroid tumors. Thyroid surgery took place with no prior treatment in any patient. TCRdb recomputed clones from the PCR reads via MiXCR. This table holds approximately 5,200 clones, less than 40% found once. Sequenced: tumor tissue. The receptors shown here come from a male donor with papillary thyroid cancer or a benign thyroid nodule (not recorded which). Some clones in this sample may be carry-over from other donors' samples.

The genes are TRBV4-1 and TRBJ2-7; weak D call: TRBD1 (6 bases). The V gene lost 1 base and the J gene lost 2 bases, with 9 bases spanning the gap. Germline lookup yields CDR1 MGHRA and CDR2 YSYEKL. The CDR3 totals 14 residues. For the CDR3, the DNA is TGCGCCAGCAGCCAAGGTCGACAGGCCTACGAGCAGTACTTC. It yields the protein CASSQGRQAYEQYF.

This clone appeared many times. This rearrangement joins TRBV4-2 to TRBJ1-4; 7 bases line up with TRBD1. Losses at the gene ends were 3 bases for V and 2 bases for J; bases not matched to a gene: 12. CDR1 and CDR2 (germline): LGHNA, YNFKEQ. This CDR3 has 18 residues. In nucleotides, the CDR3 is TGTGCCAGCAGCCAGGGGCGACAGGGCTTCACGACTAATGAAAAACTGTTTTTT. Residues: CASSQGRQGFTTNEKLFF.

The chain links TRBV6-5 to TRBJ2-1; no definite D call. The CDR3 covers 11 residues. The V and J ends lost 4 bases and 10 bases respectively, with 8 bases between them. Germline V lookup: CDR1 MNHEY, CDR2 SVGAGI. The CDR3, as DNA: TGTGCCAGCAGTTTAATGGGAGAGCAGTTCTTC. Its protein is CASSLMGEQFF.

The chain recombines TRBV5-5 with TRBJ2-7, with D maybe TRBD1 (6 bases). The CDR3 consists of 15 residues. The V gene's germline CDR1 is SGHKS and CDR2 YYEKEE (reference sequence). Trimming pared 2 bases from V and 0 bases from J, leaving 12 bases between. CDR3 amino acids: CASSFRQDSSYEQYF. The CDR3 bases are TGTGCCAGCAGCTTCCGACAGGATAGCTCCTACGAGCAGTACTTC.

This clone was detected a few times. At one end the junction does not follow the germline gene, possibly because of a read error. The chain joins TRBV28 to TRBJ2-7; a possible D gene is TRBD2 (5 bases). Germline V gene data show CDR1 as MDHEN and CDR2 as SYDVKM. The CDR3 is made up of 13 amino acids. The CDR3: CGSSRTPSHEQYF. As DNA, the CDR3 is TGTGGCAGCAGTCGGACGCCTAGCCACGAGCAGTATTTC.

This sequence joins TRBV12-3 or TRBV12-4 and TRBJ2-5; maybe TRBD2 (7 bases). The V end lost 0 bases, the J end lost 2 bases, and 10 bases lay between the germline ends. The CDR3 has 15 amino acids. CDR3 loop: CASSLAGGLQETQYF. The CDR3 DNA reads as TGTGCCAGCAGTTTAGCGGGGGGGCTACAAGAGACCCAGTACTTC.

This sequence joins TRBV28 and TRBJ1-5, with 8 positions matching TRBD1. Germline CDR1 and CDR2: MDHEN and SYDVKM. The CDR3 has 15 residues. The trim removed 6 bases at V and 5 bases at J, leaving 9 bases unmatched. CDR3 DNA: TGTGCCAGCAGCGACAGGGGCGGCGGGTATCAGCCCCAGCATTTT. Its protein is CASSDRGGGYQPQHF. The complete variable domain, with remaining parts taken from reference TRBV28 and TRBJ1-5, reads DVKVTQSSRYLVKRTGEKVFLECVQDMDHENMFWYRQDPGLGLRLIYFSYDVKMKEKGDIPEGYSVSREKKERFSLILESASTNQTSMYLCASSDRGGGYQPQHFGDGTRLSIL.

This chain uses TRBV28 with TRBJ2-7; D gene ambiguous. Trimming stripped 7 bases from V and 2 bases from J, with 9 bases between. Germline V gene lookup returns CDR1 MDHEN and CDR2 SYDVKM. This CDR3 has 12 amino acids. The chain's CDR3 is CASKGQTYEQYF. CDR3 in DNA: TGTGCCAGCAAGGGTCAGACCTACGAGCAGTACTTC.

The genes are TRBV18 and TRBJ2-7; no reliable D call. The V end lost 0 bases, the J end lost 4 bases, and 10 bases lay between the germline ends. The V gene's germline CDR1 is KGHSH and CDR2 LQKENI. The CDR3 extends over 14 amino acids. The DNA of the CDR3 is TGTGCCAGCTCACCACCCTCGATAAGATACGAGCAGTACTTC. It specifies CASSPPSIRYEQYF.

The genes are TRBV20-1 and TRBJ1-1; D perhaps matches TRBD1 (6 bases). The length of the CDR3 is 15 residues. Deletions cut 2 bases from V and 3 bases from J, with 16 bases between. Looked up from germline, CDR1 is DFQATT and CDR2 is SNEGSKA (reference sequence). This CDR3 is CSARSGRGGDTEAFF. The CDR3 coding sequence is TGCAGTGCTAGATCGGGCAGGGGAGGAGACACTGAAGCTTTCTTT.

This clone was seen more than once but under ten times. The chain is built from TRBV4-2 and TRBJ2-7, with D hard to call. V was clipped by 2 bases and J by 3 bases, with 8 bases between them. Germline lookup yields CDR1 LGHNA and CDR2 YNFKEQ. The CDR3 has 13 amino acids. The CDR3 reads CASSQLQIYEQYV. The CDR3 DNA reads as TGTGCCAGCAGCCAACTACAGATCTACGAGCAGTACGTC.

The rearrangement links TRBV5-1 to TRBJ1-2, with TRBD1 identical over 7 bases. Losses at the gene ends were 0 bases for V and 0 bases for J; bases not matched to a gene: 11. This CDR3 spans 18 amino acids. Per the germline V gene, CDR1 is SGHRS and CDR2 is YFSETQ. CDR3 sequence (DNA): TGCGCCAGCAGCTTGGGTCGTTCCCCTACAGGGGCTAACTATGGCTACACCTTC. It translates to CASSLGRSPTGANYGYTF.

The chain combines TRBV5-6 with TRBJ2-7; either TRBD1 or TRBD2 may fit D (6 bases each). The CDR3 has 15 amino acids. V lost 4 bases, J lost 3 bases, and 17 bases lay in between. Per the germline V gene, CDR1 is SGHDT and CDR2 is YYEEEE. DNA of the CDR3: TGTGCCAGCAGCAACACGGGGGCCAACCTCTACGAGCAGTACTTC. It translates to CASSNTGANLYEQYF. Using reference TRBV5-6 and TRBJ2-7 for the parts outside the CDR3, the full variable domain is DAGVTQSPTHLIKTRGQQVTLRCSPKSGHDTVSWYQQALGQGPQFIFQYYEEEERQRGNFPDRFSGHQFPNYSSELNVNALLLGDSALYLCASSNTGANLYEQYFGPGTRLTVT.

The chain is built from TRBV11-2 and TRBJ2-7; no clear D gene. The CDR3 contains 13 residues. V dropped 5 bases and J dropped 7 bases, with 15 bases sitting between them. The germline V gene has CDR1 SGHAT and CDR2 FQNNGV. CDR3 coding DNA: TGTGCCAGCAGCCATTCGAGCGTGGGAGAGCAGTACTTC. As protein: CASSHSSVGEQYF.

This clone occurred a few times. This sequence joins TRBV19 and TRBJ1-1; D is unresolved. Germline-derived CDR1 and CDR2 are LNHDA and SQIVND (reference sequence). This CDR3 has 12 amino acids. V was cut by 3 bases and J by 4 bases, with 6 bases left in between. CDR3 sequence: CASSMPSTEAFF. CDR3 in DNA: TGTGCCAGTAGTATGCCCTCCACTGAAGCTTTCTTT.

The chain uses TRBV5-1 and TRBJ2-7; 7 bases are a match to TRBD1. The CDR3 runs 15 residues. Germline V gives CDR1 SGHRS, CDR2 YFSETQ. V shed 3 bases, J shed 0 bases, and the junction held 6 bases outside the gene matches. The CDR3 region is CASSSGTANSYEQYF. CDR3 DNA: TGCGCCAGCAGCTCCGGGACAGCCAACTCCTACGAGCAGTACTTC.

The chain combines TRBV28 with TRBJ2-7; D assignment may be TRBD1 or TRBD2 (5 bases each). In germline, CDR1 is MDHEN, CDR2 SYDVKM. The V and J ends lost 10 bases and 2 bases respectively, with 15 bases between them. The CDR3 sequence is 13 residues long. The CDR3 DNA reads as TGTGCCACCGCGCCGGGACCCGCCTACGAGCAGTACTTC. Translation gives CATAPGPAYEQYF.